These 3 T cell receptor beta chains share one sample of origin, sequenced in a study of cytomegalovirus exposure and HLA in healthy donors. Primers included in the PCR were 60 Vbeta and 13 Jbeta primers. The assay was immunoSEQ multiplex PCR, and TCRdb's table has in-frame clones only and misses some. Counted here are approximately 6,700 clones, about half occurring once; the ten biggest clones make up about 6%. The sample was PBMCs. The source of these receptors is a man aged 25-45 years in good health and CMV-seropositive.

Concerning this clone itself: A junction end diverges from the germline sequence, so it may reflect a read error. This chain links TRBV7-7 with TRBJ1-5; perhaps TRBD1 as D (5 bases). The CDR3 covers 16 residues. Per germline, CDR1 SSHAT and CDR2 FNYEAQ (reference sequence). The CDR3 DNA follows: TGTGCTAGCAGCCCCCTCAAGACAGATAGCAATCAGCCCCAGCATTTT. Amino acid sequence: CASSPLKTDSNQPQHF.

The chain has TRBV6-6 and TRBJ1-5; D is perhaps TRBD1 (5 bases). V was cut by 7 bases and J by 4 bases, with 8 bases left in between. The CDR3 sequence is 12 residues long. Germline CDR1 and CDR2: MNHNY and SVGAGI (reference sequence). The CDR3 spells CASTGSNQPQHF. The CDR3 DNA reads TGTGCCAGCACAGGGTCGAATCAGCCCCAGCATTTT.

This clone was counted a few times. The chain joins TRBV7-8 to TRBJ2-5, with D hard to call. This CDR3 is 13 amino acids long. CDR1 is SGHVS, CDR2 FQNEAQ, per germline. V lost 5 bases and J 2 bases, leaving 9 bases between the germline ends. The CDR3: CASSTRPQETQYF. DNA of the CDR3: TGTGCCAGCAGCACGCGCCCTCAAGAGACCCAGTACTTC.